The next 6 T cell receptor beta chains were all read from a single sample in a study of T cells after yellow fever vaccination. TCRdb independently ran MiXCR on the 5' RACE reads; one entry per CDR3 protein. The data show approximately 300,000 distinct CDR3 sequences, with 10% to 15% seen just once and roughly 0.5% held by the top ten. The sequences come from CD4+ T cells sorted from PBMCs, collected 45 days after the yellow fever booster vaccination. The receptor source for this set is a man aged 25-40 years who received the YFV17D yellow fever vaccine.

This chain uses TRBV20-1 with TRBJ2-7; 7 positions match TRBD2. Looked up from germline, CDR1 is DFQATT and CDR2 is SNEGSKA (reference sequence). The V gene end was trimmed by 7 bases and the J gene end by 4 bases; junction bases not matched to a gene: 19. The length of the CDR3 is 16 residues. The CDR3, as DNA: TGCAGTGTTACGAAGCGTATCGGGGGGTTCAGATACGAGCAGTACTTC. It specifies CSVTKRIGGFRYEQYF.

This clonotype came up a few times. This rearrangement joins TRBV2 to TRBJ2-1; no clear D gene. Trimming took off 3 bases at V and 3 bases at J, with 6 bases between the two ends. The germline V gene encodes CDR1 SNHLY and CDR2 FYNNEI. The CDR3 spans 13 residues. CDR3 sequence reads: CASSDGFYNEQFF. The CDR3 DNA follows: TGTGCCAGCAGTGATGGGTTCTACAATGAGCAGTTCTTC.

This chain links TRBV12-3 or TRBV12-4 with TRBJ2-5; 7 positions match TRBD1. This CDR3 region has 14 residues. Unmatched junction bases numbered 5, after V lost 3 bases and J lost 4 bases. Here the CDR3 reads CASSFRDSRETQYF. The CDR3 DNA reads TGTGCCAGCAGTTTCCGGGACAGTCGAGAGACCCAGTACTTC.

In regard to this clonotype: Being one base from a much bigger clone, this may be a read error. This rearrangement joins TRBV6-9 to TRBJ2-3; D is undetermined. This CDR3 has 15 amino acids. V shed 1 base and J shed 2 bases, with 10 bases lying between them. The germline CDR1 and CDR2 sequences are MNHGY and SVAAGI. The DNA of the CDR3 is TGTGCCAGCAGTTATTGGAACAGCCACACAGATACGCAGTATTTT. This sequence encodes CASSYWNSHTDTQYF.

V usage is TRBV20-1 and J usage is TRBJ2-3, with D possibly TRBD2 on 5 matching bases. The CDR3 loop spans 18 amino acids. Germline V gene data show CDR1 as DFQATT and CDR2 as SNEGSKA (reference sequence). Trimming shortened V by 6 bases and J by 1 base, and 26 bases separated the two germline ends. In DNA form, the CDR3 reads TGCAGTGCGCAGGAAAGCCTTCAGGCTAGCTGGCGCACAGATACGCAGTATTTT. Encoded protein: CSAQESLQASWRTDTQYF.

This chain links TRBV9 with TRBJ2-7, with D possibly TRBD2 on 6 matching bases. Looked up from germline, CDR1 is SGDLS and CDR2 is YYNGEE. This CDR3 comprises 15 residues. V was clipped by 2 bases and J by 3 bases, with 15 bases between them. The CDR3 reads CASSVAAGSHYEQYF. CDR3 nucleotide sequence: TGTGCCAGCAGCGTGGCCGCGGGAAGCCACTACGAGCAGTACTTC.